The 16 T cell receptor beta chains reported below all come from one sample, sequenced in a study of T cell changes during pregnancy in multiple sclerosis. Assay used: immunoSEQ multiplex PCR; TCRdb lists only in-frame clones, some missing. The sample lists 70,000 to 90,000 clones, approximately 90% seen once, with 3.5% to 4% in the top ten. The sample in question was PBMCs, obtained in the first trimester of pregnancy. These receptors originate from a female donor in good health, serving as a control in a pregnancy study. Some clones in this sample may be carry-over from other donors' samples.

This clone has just one count. The chain has TRBV27 and TRBJ2-3; TRBD1 matches 8 bases. The V gene's germline CDR1 is MNHEY and CDR2 SMNVEV (reference sequence). Losses at the gene ends were 3 bases for V and 2 bases for J; bases not matched to a gene: 1. This CDR3 spans 14 amino acids. The DNA for the CDR3 is TGTGCCAGCAGTTTGACAGGGGACACAGATACGCAGTATTTT. It codes for CASSLTGDTDTQYF.

This clone was picked up one time. The genes are TRBV5-8 and TRBJ2-1; 8 nucleotides agree with TRBD1. V gave up 4 bases and J gave up 8 bases; unmatched junction bases: 14. This CDR3 is 16 amino acids long. Germline V gene lookup returns CDR1 SGHTS and CDR2 YDEGEE. This CDR3 reads CASSALSTGVVDEQFF. The CDR3 DNA follows: TGTGCCAGCAGCGCACTATCGACAGGGGTAGTAGATGAGCAGTTCTTC.

As for this clone: Other nucleotide sequences in the sample specify the same CDR3. The V call is TRBV11-2, the J call TRBJ2-1; perhaps TRBD1 as D (5 bases). Germline lookup yields CDR1 SGHAT and CDR2 FQNNGV. The V end lost 3 bases, the J end lost 5 bases, and 5 bases lay between the germline ends. CDR3 length equals 12 residues. CDR3 sequence (DNA): TGTGCCAGCAGCTTCAGGGACAATGAGCAGTTCTTC. Its translation: CASSFRDNEQFF.

The CDR3 DNA sequence: TGTGCCAGCAGCTCTAGCGGGAGAGACCTCTACGAGCAGTACTTC. Residues: CASSSSGRDLYEQYF. This chain joins TRBV14 and TRBJ2-7; 10 nucleotides match TRBD2. This CDR3 contains 15 residues. The germline CDR1 and CDR2 sequences are SGHDN and FVKESK. J gave up 3 bases and V 5 bases, and 7 bases lay outside the gene matches.

The chain has TRBV19 and TRBJ1-2; D perhaps matches TRBD1 (6 bases). V lost 5 bases, J lost 7 bases, and 17 bases lay in between. CDR3 length equals 14 residues. Looked up from germline, CDR1 is LNHDA and CDR2 is SQIVND (reference sequence). The CDR3 DNA sequence: TGTGCCAGTAGTGACCCACAGGGATCTTTTGGCTACACCTTC. Its translation is CASSDPQGSFGYTF.

CDR3 DNA sequence: TGTGCCAGCAAGGACACCTATAGCAATCAGCCCCAGCATTTT. Amino acids: CASKDTYSNQPQHF. The V gene is TRBV28, the J gene TRBJ1-5; possible D gene TRBD1, 5 bases. V was shortened by 7 bases and J by 0 bases, with 10 bases between the two germline ends. From germline, CDR1 is MDHEN and CDR2 SYDVKM. CDR3 size: 14 residues.

V and J are TRBV2 and TRBJ1-2, with a weak D call TRBD1 (6 bases). The germline gives CDR1 SNHLY, CDR2 FYNNEI. V was shortened by 6 bases and J by 6 bases, with 14 bases between the two germline ends. This CDR3 has 13 amino acids. The DNA for the CDR3 is TGTGCCAGCAGGAAAGGGGGAAGCAATGGCTACACCTTC. Its protein is CASRKGGSNGYTF.

The chain employs TRBV10-3 and TRBJ2-7, with 11 bases matching TRBD2. The V gene end was trimmed by 5 bases and the J gene end by 4 bases; junction bases not matched to a gene: 4. CDR1 is ENHRY, CDR2 SYGVKD, per germline. CDR3 length: 14 residues. The CDR3 reads CAISLAGGPYEQYF. CDR3 sequence (DNA): TGTGCCATCAGTCTAGCGGGGGGCCCATACGAGCAGTACTTC.

V is TRBV5-1 and J is TRBJ1-1; TRBD1 matches 8 bases. In germline, CDR1 is SGHRS, CDR2 YFSETQ. J was trimmed by 8 bases and V by 6 bases; bases with no gene match: 6. This CDR3 region has 12 residues. The CDR3 region has the DNA TGCGCCAGCACCGACCGGACAGGGGAAGCTTTCTTT. Translation: CASTDRTGEAFF.

By share, this clone counts as medium-sized. The rearrangement joins TRBV6-4 to TRBJ2-1, with TRBD1 as a possible D gene (6 bases). Deletions cut 5 bases from V and 0 bases from J, with 8 bases between. Germline values: CDR1 MRHNA, CDR2 SNTAGT. This CDR3 has 14 amino acids. The CDR3 DNA is TGTGCCAGCAGTAAGGACAGCTCCTACAATGAGCAGTTCTTC. This translates into CASSKDSSYNEQFF.

The chain couples TRBV28 to TRBJ2-7; 10 nucleotides line up with TRBD2. Germline assignment: CDR1 MDHEN and CDR2 SYDVKM. V was pared by 2 bases and J by 4 bases, with 5 bases of the junction left unmatched. The CDR3 has 15 residues. CDR3 region: CASSLNSGGRYEQYF. Here the CDR3 DNA reads TGTGCCAGCAGTTTAAATAGCGGGGGGCGTTACGAGCAGTACTTC.

This chain connects TRBV2 to TRBJ2-5; TRBD1 matches at 12 bases. This CDR3 is built from 16 residues. Germline values: CDR1 SNHLY, CDR2 FYNNEI. With V trimmed by 6 bases and J by 0 bases, 5 bases remained unmatched. The CDR3, as DNA: TGTGCCAGCAGCCCCGGGACAGGGGGCTACCAAGAGACCCAGTACTTC. Translated, it gives CASSPGTGGYQETQYF. Looking up the rest from reference TRBV2 and TRBJ2-5 gives the full variable domain: EPEVTQTPSHQVTQMGQEVILRCVPISNHLYFYWYRQILGQKVEFLVSFYNNEISEKSEIFDDQFSVERPDGSNFTLKIRSTKLEDSAMYFCASSPGTGGYQETQYFGPGTRLLVL.

The V gene is TRBV5-1, the J gene TRBJ1-1, with D perhaps TRBD1 (5 bases). Looked up from germline, CDR1 is SGHRS and CDR2 is YFSETQ. The CDR3 extends over 14 amino acids. Between the trimmed V and J ends, which lost 2 bases and 5 bases, there was a span of 13 bases. The CDR3 region is CASSFSGGLTEAFF. The CDR3 DNA is TGCGCCAGCAGCTTCAGTGGGGGGTTGACTGAAGCTTTCTTT.

The chain combines TRBV6-5 with TRBJ2-1; D might be TRBD2 (5 bases). This CDR3 comprises 13 residues. The ends were cut back, 5 bases at V and 4 bases at J, with 9 bases in the middle. The V gene's germline CDR1 is MNHEY and CDR2 SVGAGI. CDR3 sequence (DNA): TGTGCCAGCAGTCCAACTAGGTACAATGAGCAGTTCTTC. This sequence encodes CASSPTRYNEQFF.

The V and J genes are TRBV5-1 and TRBJ2-7; D not resolved. This CDR3 spans 13 amino acids. With 2 bases removed from V and 3 bases from J, the gap between germline ends came to 9 bases. Germline-derived CDR1 and CDR2 are SGHRS and YFSETQ. The CDR3 loop reads CASSLWQNYEQYF. The CDR3 nucleotides read TGCGCCAGCAGCTTATGGCAGAACTACGAGCAGTACTTC.

This clone was found a few times. The chain is built from TRBV19 and TRBJ1-5, with TRBD1 as a possible D gene (5 bases). The CDR3 runs 13 residues. Trimming removed 6 bases from V and 6 bases from J, with 12 bases in between. Per germline, CDR1 LNHDA and CDR2 SQIVND (reference sequence). This CDR3 is CASSQGRSQPQHF. Here the CDR3 DNA reads TGTGCCAGTAGCCAGGGCCGGAGTCAGCCCCAGCATTTT.